This TCR beta chain emerged from a study of blood T cells in healthy people across ages. This CDR3 has 14 residues. Germline-derived CDR1 and CDR2 are SGHDT and YYEEEE. The ends were cut back, 4 bases at V and 1 base at J, with 11 bases in the middle. To note about this clonotype: Its target is not known.

A second PCR, run for about 7 to 12 cycles, used a sample-barcoded 5' primer plus a J-beta primer mix. Using its own MiXCR run on the 5' RACE reads, TCRdb lists one record per CDR3 protein. The sample contains 800,000 to 950,000 distinct CDR3 sequences, under 40% of which appear only once. Overall study findings and caveats: Relative to aged donors, long-lived donors carried more naive CD4+ cells and displayed higher diversity. Because sorting was not performed, PBMCs prevented conclusive naive versus antigen-experienced comparison.

The J gene is TRBJ1-2, the V gene TRBV5-6, with D tentatively TRBD1 (5 bases). The specimen was blood. The sequence was obtained from a man younger than 35 in good health. DNA of the CDR3: TGTGCCAGCAGCCAGGGAGACTTTAACTATGGCTACACCTTC. This codes for CASSQGDFNYGYTF.